Below, 19 T cell receptor beta chains from the same sample are listed, as sequenced in a study of early T cells in non-severe SARS-CoV-2 infection. In TCRdb, the 5' RACE reads were re-called with MiXCR into one record per CDR3 protein. Counted here are 20,000 to 25,000 distinct CDR3 sequences, 4% occurring once; the ten biggest clones make up more than 1.1%. Sequencing was done on a sample of whole blood. The receptors were sampled from an adult who was a healthcare worker with PCR-confirmed SARS-CoV-2 infection or an uninfected control (not recorded which).

This clonotype is medium-sized in the sample. The genes are TRBV5-1 and TRBJ2-3; D not certain. V gave up 2 bases and J gave up 6 bases, with 13 bases separating them. CDR1 is SGHRS, CDR2 YFSETQ, per germline. This CDR3 is built from 14 residues. The CDR3 DNA reads as TGCGCCAGCAGCTTTGGCGGCCCCCGGGATACGCAGTATTTT. Its translation: CASSFGGPRDTQYF.

This clonotype showed up just a few times. V usage is TRBV6-4 and J usage is TRBJ1-6; 9 bases map to TRBD1. The germline gives CDR1 MRHNA, CDR2 SNTAGT. The CDR3 loop spans 15 amino acids. V was clipped by 6 bases and J by 5 bases; unmatched bases: 5. CDR3 DNA sequence: TGTGCCAGCAGCCCACAGGGGGCGGATAATTCACCCCTCCACTTT. Translated: CASSPQGADNSPLHF.

The J gene is TRBJ1-2, the V gene TRBV29-1, with D perhaps TRBD1 (6 bases). The CDR3 is 14 residues long. Germline values: CDR1 SQVTM, CDR2 ANQGSEA. The V end was cut by 5 bases, the J end by 1 base, with 14 bases between. CDR3 sequence reads: CSVWDGQFNYGYTF. CDR3 bases: TGCAGCGTTTGGGACGGACAGTTTAACTATGGCTACACCTTC.

In this sample, this clonotype is medium-sized (0.01 to 0.1%). The chain carries TRBV7-8 and TRBJ2-1; D is unresolved. This CDR3 is built from 15 residues. CDR1 and CDR2 (germline): SGHVS, FQNEAQ. V was trimmed by 5 bases and J by 8 bases, leaving 19 bases between them. This CDR3 reads CASSPSARARDEQFF. CDR3 bases: TGTGCCAGCAGCCCGTCTGCACGAGCGAGAGATGAGCAGTTCTTC.

This clonotype was counted between two and nine times. The chain links TRBV28 to TRBJ1-1; the D is unclear. The CDR3 spans 11 residues. The V gene's germline CDR1 is MDHEN and CDR2 SYDVKM. V shed 4 bases and J shed 11 bases, with 11 bases lying between them. The CDR3 DNA is TGTGCCAGCAGTTCGGCCCTGGGGGCTTTCTTT. Its translation: CASSSALGAFF.

This clonotype is medium-sized (0.01 to 0.1%) by share. CDR3 sequence (DNA): TGTGCCAGCAGTGAAGGGCAGTGGAACACTGAAGCTTTCTTT. Its translation is CASSEGQWNTEAFF. The chain links TRBV2 to TRBJ1-1; D gene unclear. The CDR3 covers 14 residues. Germline lookup yields CDR1 SNHLY and CDR2 FYNNEI. Trimming stripped 1 base from V and 1 base from J, with 7 bases between.

There are many counts of this clonotype. The rearrangement uses TRBV12-3 or TRBV12-4 and TRBJ2-2, with a tentative D call TRBD2 (7 bases). Trimming shortened V by 4 bases and J by 6 bases, and 12 bases separated the two germline ends. The CDR3 totals 14 residues. DNA of the CDR3: TGTGCCAGCAGTTACGGGGGGCGTGCCGGGGAGCTGTTTTTT. This codes for CASSYGGRAGELFF.

By proportion, this clonotype is medium-sized. The J gene is TRBJ1-2, the V gene TRBV30, with D perhaps matching TRBD1 (5 bases). V was cut by 6 bases and J by 4 bases, with 9 bases left in between. Germline lookup yields CDR1 GTSNPN and CDR2 SVGIG (reference sequence). The CDR3 is made up of 11 amino acids. The CDR3 is CACLGLYGYTF. In DNA form, the CDR3 reads TGTGCCTGCCTGGGACTCTATGGCTACACCTTC.

The V and J genes are TRBV4-1 and TRBJ1-5, with unresolved D. This CDR3 is 15 amino acids long. V was cut by 2 bases and J by 0 bases, with 8 bases left in between. From germline, CDR1 is MGHRA and CDR2 YSYEKL. CDR3 sequence reads: CASSQTVNSNQPQHF. DNA for the CDR3: TGCGCCAGCAGCCAAACCGTGAATAGCAATCAGCCCCAGCATTTT.

This clonotype has a count of ten or more. The CDR3 coding sequence is TGTGCCAGCAGTCTCGGGAGGGCGAACACTGAAGCTTTCTTT. It translates to CASSLGRANTEAFF. This rearrangement joins TRBV12-3 or TRBV12-4 to TRBJ1-1; D gene uncertain. CDR3 size: 14 residues. The V end lost 5 bases, the J end lost 1 base, and 11 bases lay between the germline ends.

This clonotype was detected a few times. V usage is TRBV6-2 or TRBV6-3 and J usage is TRBJ1-1; the D gene is possibly TRBD1 (5 bases). The V gene's germline CDR1 is MNHEY and CDR2 SVGEGT. The CDR3 totals 15 residues. V lost 3 bases, J lost 0 bases, and 11 bases lay in between. For the CDR3, the DNA is TGTGCCAGCAGTTATTGGGGCAGCATGAACACTGAAGCTTTCTTT. It yields the protein CASSYWGSMNTEAFF.

This sequence joins TRBV18 and TRBJ2-7; D is unresolved. The V and J ends lost 1 base and 6 bases respectively, with 13 bases between them. Germline V gene data show CDR1 as KGHSH and CDR2 as LQKENI. The CDR3 is 14 residues long. For the CDR3, the DNA is TGTGCCAGCTCACCACATGCCACCATCCGCGAGCAGTACTTC. Amino acids: CASSPHATIREQYF. The complete variable domain, with remaining parts taken from reference TRBV18 and TRBJ2-7, reads NAGVMQNPRHLVRRRGQEARLRCSPMKGHSHVYWYRQLPEEGLKFMVYLQKENIIDESGMPKERFSAEFPKEGPSILRIQQVVRGDSAAYFCASSPHATIREQYFGPGTRLTVT.

This clonotype is deemed medium-sized (0.01 to 0.1%). The chain couples TRBV5-1 to TRBJ1-2; D gene ambiguous. Looked up from germline, CDR1 is SGHRS and CDR2 is YFSETQ. The V end lost 0 bases, the J end lost 7 bases, and 7 bases lay between the germline ends. This CDR3 comprises 12 residues. CDR3 nucleotides: TGCGCCAGCAGCTTGGATCAGTTTGGCTACACCTTC. Translated, it gives CASSLDQFGYTF.

The table lists this clonotype with many counts. The chain uses TRBV11-2 and TRBJ2-4, with TRBD2 matching 8 bases. Per germline, CDR1 SGHAT and CDR2 FQNNGV. This CDR3 has 16 residues. J lost 1 base, V lost 3 bases, and 5 bases had no gene match. CDR3 protein: CASSFPPSGAKNIQYF. Here the CDR3 DNA reads TGTGCCAGCAGCTTCCCGCCTAGCGGGGCCAAAAACATTCAGTACTTC.

V gene TRBV20-1 combines with J gene TRBJ2-7, with unresolved D. CDR3 size: 11 residues. The V end lost 0 bases, the J end lost 5 bases, and 5 bases lay between the germline ends. Germline CDR1 DFQATT, CDR2 SNEGSKA (reference sequence). The CDR3 protein is CSARDFNEQYF. As DNA, the CDR3 is TGCAGTGCTAGAGATTTTAACGAGCAGTACTTC.

There are many counts of this clonotype. The chain carries TRBV11-3 and TRBJ2-2; weak D call: TRBD2 (5 bases). The germline CDR1 and CDR2 sequences are SGHNT and YENEEA. This CDR3 is built from 18 residues. V was clipped by 3 bases and J by 0 bases, with 17 bases between them. In DNA, the CDR3 is TGTGCCAGCAGCTTTTCCGCCGCCGGGAAAGCGAACACCGGGGAGCTGTTTTTT. Translated, it gives CASSFSAAGKANTGELFF.

This clonotype was seen ten or more times. The chain links TRBV27 to TRBJ2-7; no firm D call. From germline, CDR1 is MNHEY and CDR2 SMNVEV (reference sequence). This CDR3 region has 14 residues. V lost 2 bases and J lost 3, with 11 bases in between. The CDR3 protein is CASSLGRRGYEQYF. The CDR3 DNA sequence: TGTGCCAGCAGTTTAGGTAGGAGAGGCTACGAGCAGTACTTC.

This clonotype has just a few counts. The genes are TRBV28 and TRBJ2-1, with 8 bases matching TRBD1. This CDR3 is 15 amino acids long. CDR1 and CDR2 (germline): MDHEN, SYDVKM. The trim removed 6 bases at V and 6 bases at J, leaving 10 bases unmatched. Written as DNA, the CDR3 is TGTGCCAGCAGCCGATGGACAGGGACGGCCAATGAGCAGTTCTTC. Encoded protein: CASSRWTGTANEQFF.

Relative to its sample, this clonotype is medium-sized. The chain combines TRBV30 with TRBJ1-2; TRBD1 matches 8 bases. V was clipped by 3 bases and J by 3 bases; unmatched bases: 9. CDR3 length: 15 amino acids. The germline V gene has CDR1 GTSNPN and CDR2 SVGIG (reference sequence). The CDR3 spells CAWSTPRTGYYGYTF. The CDR3 nucleotides read TGTGCCTGGAGCACACCTAGGACAGGGTACTATGGCTACACCTTC.